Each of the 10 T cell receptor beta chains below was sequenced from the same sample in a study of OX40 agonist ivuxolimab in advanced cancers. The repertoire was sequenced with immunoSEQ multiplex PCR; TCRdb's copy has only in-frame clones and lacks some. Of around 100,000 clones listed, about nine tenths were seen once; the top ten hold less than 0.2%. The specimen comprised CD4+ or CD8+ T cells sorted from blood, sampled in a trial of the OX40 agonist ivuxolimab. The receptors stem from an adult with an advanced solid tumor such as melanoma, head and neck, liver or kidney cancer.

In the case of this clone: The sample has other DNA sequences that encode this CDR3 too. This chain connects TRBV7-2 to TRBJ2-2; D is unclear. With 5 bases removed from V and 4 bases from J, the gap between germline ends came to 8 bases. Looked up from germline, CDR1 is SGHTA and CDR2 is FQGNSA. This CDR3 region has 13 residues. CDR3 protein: CASSPRPTGELFF. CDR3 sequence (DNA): TGTGCCAGCAGCCCACGACCCACCGGGGAGCTGTTTTTT.

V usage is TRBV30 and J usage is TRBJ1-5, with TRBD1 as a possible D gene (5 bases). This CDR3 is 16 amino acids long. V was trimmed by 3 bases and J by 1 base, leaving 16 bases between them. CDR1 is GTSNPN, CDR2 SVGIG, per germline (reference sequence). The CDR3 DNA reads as TGTGCCTGGAGCGATGGTGGGACTAAAAGCAATCAGCCCCAGCATTTT. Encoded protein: CAWSDGGTKSNQPQHF.

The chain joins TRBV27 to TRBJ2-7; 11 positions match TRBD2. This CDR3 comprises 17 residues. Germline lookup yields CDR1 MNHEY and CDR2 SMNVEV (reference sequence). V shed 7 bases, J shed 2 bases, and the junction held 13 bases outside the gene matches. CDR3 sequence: CASTPGKILAGAYEQYF. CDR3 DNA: TGTGCCAGCACGCCAGGGAAGATACTAGCGGGAGCCTACGAGCAGTACTTC.

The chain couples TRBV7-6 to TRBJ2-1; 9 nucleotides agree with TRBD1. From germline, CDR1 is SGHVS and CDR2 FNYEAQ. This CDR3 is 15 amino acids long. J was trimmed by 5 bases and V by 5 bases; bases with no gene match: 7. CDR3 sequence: CASSSGQGYHNEQFF. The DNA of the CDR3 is TGTGCCAGCAGCAGTGGACAGGGGTACCACAATGAGCAGTTCTTC.

In nucleotides, the CDR3 is TGCGCCAGCAGCCTAGCGGGGGGGGCGGCAAATGAGCAGTTCTTC. Residues: CASSLAGGAANEQFF. The chain carries TRBV5-1 and TRBJ2-1; 12 bases map to TRBD2. The CDR3 length is 15 residues. V lost 4 bases and J lost 7; bases outside the gene matches: 6. In germline, CDR1 is SGHRS, CDR2 YFSETQ.

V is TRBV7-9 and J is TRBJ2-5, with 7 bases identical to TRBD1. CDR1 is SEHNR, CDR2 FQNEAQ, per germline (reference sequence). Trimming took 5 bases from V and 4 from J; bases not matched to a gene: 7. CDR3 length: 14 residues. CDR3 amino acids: CASSTGVYGETQYF. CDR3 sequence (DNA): TGTGCCAGCAGCACAGGGGTGTATGGAGAGACCCAGTACTTC.

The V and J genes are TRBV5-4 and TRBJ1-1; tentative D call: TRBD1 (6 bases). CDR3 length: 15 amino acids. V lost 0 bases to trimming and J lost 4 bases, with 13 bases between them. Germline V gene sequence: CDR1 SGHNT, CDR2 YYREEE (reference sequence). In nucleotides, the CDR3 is TGTGCCAGCAGCTTGGATCAGGGGTGGACCACTGAAGCTTTCTTT. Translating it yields CASSLDQGWTTEAFF.

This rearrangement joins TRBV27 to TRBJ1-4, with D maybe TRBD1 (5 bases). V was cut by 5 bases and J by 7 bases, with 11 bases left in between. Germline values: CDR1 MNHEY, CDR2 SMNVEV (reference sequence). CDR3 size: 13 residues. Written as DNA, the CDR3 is TGTGCCAGCAGTCGGGGGTTCGGTGAAAAACTGTTTTTT. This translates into CASSRGFGEKLFF.

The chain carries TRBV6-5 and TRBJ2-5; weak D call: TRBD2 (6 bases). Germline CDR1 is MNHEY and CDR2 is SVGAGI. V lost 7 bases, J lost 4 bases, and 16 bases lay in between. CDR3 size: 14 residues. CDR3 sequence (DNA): TGTGCCAGCATGGAGTGGAGGGTAGCAGAGACCCAGTACTTC. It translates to CASMEWRVAETQYF.

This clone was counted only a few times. CDR3 in amino acids: CASSLEGNTEAFF. CDR3 DNA sequence: TGTGCCAGCAGCTTGGAGGGGAACACTGAAGCTTTCTTT. The rearrangement joins TRBV5-6 to TRBJ1-1, with unresolved D. Trimming removed 0 bases from V and 1 base from J, with 4 bases in between. The CDR3 has 13 residues. From germline, CDR1 is SGHDT and CDR2 YYEEEE.